This T cell receptor beta chain was recorded in a study of T cell repertoires in cytomegalovirus infection. Study-level background: CMV infection and matching HLA type were both indicated by public TCR beta signatures.

In its sample, this clonotype was seen many times. Its matching antigen is unknown. General study points: Accumulated public TCR beta family frequency recognized individuals carrying CMV together with the relevant HLA. Clonotypes of TCR beta that were HLA-C-restricted and CMV-specific dominated the ex vivo response.

This CDR3 is 15 amino acids long. Trimming took off 7 bases at V and 3 bases at J, with 18 bases between the two ends. Germline loops: CDR1 ENHRY, CDR2 SYGVKD. TCRdb used MiXCR to reprocess the reads, holding one entry per CDR3 protein. Among approximately 490,000 distinct CDR3 sequences listed, approximately 10% were seen once. The sequence was obtained from a human donor in good health (CMV status not recorded). Some clones in this sample may be carry-over from other donors' samples. The chain uses TRBV10-3 and TRBJ2-5; no clear D. Sequencing input: PBMCs. DNA for the CDR3: TGTGCCATCAACCCCTTCAAGGATATAGAAGAGACCCAGTACTTC. This sequence encodes CAINPFKDIEETQYF.